These 18 T cell receptor beta chains were sequenced from one sample in a study of blood T cell repertoires in COVID-19. TCRdb's copy holds only in-frame clones and misses some; the assay was immunoSEQ multiplex PCR. Of roughly 150,000 clones listed, roughly 90% were seen once; the top ten hold approximately 3%. Sequencing was carried out using peripheral blood. The receptors were sampled from a man aged 55 to 70 with acute or convalescent COVID-19.

V is TRBV6-6 and J is TRBJ2-1, with 9 positions matching TRBD1. Germline CDR1 MNHNY, CDR2 SVGAGI (reference sequence). The CDR3 totals 16 residues. With 5 bases clipped from V and 3 bases from J, the junction kept 8 bases outside the gene matches. The CDR3 bases are TGTGCCAGCAGTGTAAGGGGACAGGGTAACTACAATGAGCAGTTCTTC. Translated, it gives CASSVRGQGNYNEQFF.

The chain combines TRBV2 with TRBJ1-2; D is perhaps TRBD1 (6 bases). Germline V CDR1 and CDR2: SNHLY, FYNNEI. Trimming shortened V by 3 bases and J by 4 bases, and 18 bases separated the two germline ends. CDR3 length: 16 residues. The CDR3 coding sequence is TGTGCCAGCAGTGATGGGGCAGGGCCCAGGGGCTATGGCTACACCTTC. Translated: CASSDGAGPRGYGYTF.

V gene TRBV5-1 combines with J gene TRBJ1-2, with no clear D. Germline values: CDR1 SGHRS, CDR2 YFSETQ. The CDR3 has 15 residues. V lost 3 bases and J 3 bases, leaving 15 bases between the germline ends. The chain's CDR3 is CASSWLRGSDYGYTF. In DNA form, the CDR3 reads TGCGCCAGCAGCTGGCTGCGGGGTAGTGACTATGGCTACACCTTC. Full variable domain (remainder filled in from reference TRBV5-1 and TRBJ1-2): KAGVTQTPRYLIKTRGQQVTLSCSPISGHRSVSWYQQTPGQGLQFLFEYFSETQRNKGNFPGRFSGRQFSNSRSEMNVSTLELGDSALYLCASSWLRGSDYGYTFGSGTRLTVV.

The genes are TRBV7-9 and TRBJ2-7, with D possibly being TRBD1 (6 bases). Germline assignment: CDR1 SEHNR and CDR2 FQNEAQ (reference sequence). This CDR3 has 16 amino acids. Trimming took off 5 bases at V and 6 bases at J, with 23 bases between the two ends. The CDR3 bases are TGTGCCAGCAGCCCGGCGCAGGGGATTACTTTAGGCGAGCAGTACTTC. Amino acid sequence: CASSPAQGITLGEQYF.

The chain employs TRBV4-3 and TRBJ1-5, with D unclear. This CDR3 has 17 residues. Deletions cut 2 bases from V and 0 bases from J, with 14 bases between. CDR1 and CDR2 from the germline V gene are LGHNA and YSLEER. The CDR3 here is CASSQFAGSYSNQPQHF. The CDR3, as DNA: TGCGCCAGCAGCCAATTCGCGGGGTCGTATAGCAATCAGCCCCAGCATTTT.

The CDR3 sequence is CASSQGSPRYF. CDR3 in DNA: TGTGCCAGCAGCCAGGGCAGTCCTCGGTATTTT. The gene calls are TRBV14 and TRBJ2-3; D remains unclear. The CDR3 has 11 amino acids. Germline V gives CDR1 SGHDN, CDR2 FVKESK. V lost 3 bases to trimming and J lost 14 bases, with 12 bases between them.

The rearrangement uses TRBV5-1 and TRBJ2-6; D gene ambiguous. Germline CDR1 is SGHRS and CDR2 is YFSETQ. This CDR3 is built from 15 residues. The V and J ends lost 4 bases and 2 bases respectively, with 10 bases between them. The CDR3 loop reads CASSPPQTGANVLTF. In nucleotides, the CDR3 is TGCGCCAGCAGCCCCCCCCAGACTGGGGCCAACGTCCTGACTTTC.

This clone was detected many times. The rearrangement joins TRBV7-9 to TRBJ1-1; maybe TRBD1 (6 bases). V lost 1 base to trimming and J lost 8 bases, with 14 bases between them. The CDR3 sequence is 14 residues long. Germline loops: CDR1 SEHNR, CDR2 FQNEAQ (reference sequence). The CDR3, as DNA: TGTGCCAGCAGCTTAGAGGGGGTTGGGGGAGAAGCTTTCTTT. It codes for CASSLEGVGGEAFF.

This clone was recorded once. One junction end disagrees with the germline gene, perhaps due to a read error. The chain carries TRBV4-3 and TRBJ1-2; no reliable D call. The germline V gene has CDR1 LGHNA and CDR2 YSLEER. This CDR3 has 11 amino acids. Here the CDR3 reads CASSQETELAF. The CDR3 DNA follows: TGCGCCAGCAGCCAAGAAACGGAGTTAGCCTTC.

V and J are TRBV5-6 and TRBJ1-2, with D uncertain. The V gene lost 0 bases and the J gene lost 4 bases, with 10 bases spanning the gap. This CDR3 is built from 14 residues. CDR1 is SGHDT and CDR2 is YYEEEE in the germline V gene. CDR3 DNA sequence: TGTGCCAGCAGCTTGGGGCAGGTCACCTATGGCTACACCTTC. Translation: CASSLGQVTYGYTF.

The V call is TRBV19, the J call TRBJ2-1, with D unclear. The CDR3 has 12 residues. CDR1 is LNHDA, CDR2 SQIVND, per germline (reference sequence). Trimming removed 2 bases at V and 9 bases at J, with 8 bases between. The CDR3 region has the DNA TGTGCCAGTAGTATATCAGGTATTGAGCAGTTCTTC. Its translation: CASSISGIEQFF.

The V and J genes are TRBV14 and TRBJ1-6; 7 positions match TRBD1. The CDR3 has 15 amino acids. The V gene end was trimmed by 4 bases and the J gene end by 7 bases; junction bases not matched to a gene: 7. Germline V gene sequence: CDR1 SGHDN, CDR2 FVKESK. Here the CDR3 DNA reads TGTGCCAGCAGCCGTTTACAGGGGAACAATTCACCCCTCCACTTT. Its protein product is CASSRLQGNNSPLHF.

The chain employs TRBV20-1 and TRBJ1-1; 10 bases align to TRBD1. With V trimmed by 3 bases and J by 1 base, 5 bases remained unmatched. CDR3 length: 15 residues. Germline values: CDR1 DFQATT, CDR2 SNEGSKA (reference sequence). CDR3 in amino acids: CSASLTGGRNTEAFF. As DNA, the CDR3 is TGCAGTGCTAGTCTGACAGGGGGCAGGAACACTGAAGCTTTCTTT.

The chain uses TRBV11-2 and TRBJ1-2; D might be TRBD1 (6 bases). This CDR3 contains 14 residues. The V and J ends lost 5 bases and 5 bases respectively, with 15 bases between them. Germline V gives CDR1 SGHAT, CDR2 FQNNGV. The DNA of the CDR3 is TGTGCCAGCAGCGACTCCACAGGGATTTATGGCTACACCTTC. It codes for CASSDSTGIYGYTF.

The chain combines TRBV4-2 with TRBJ1-1, with D perhaps TRBD1 (6 bases). CDR1 is LGHNA and CDR2 is YNFKEQ in the germline V gene. This CDR3 is 15 amino acids long. Trimming left V 4 bases short and J 4 bases short, with 16 bases between. The CDR3 nucleotides are TGTGCCAGCAGCCCCGGACAGTCACCCTTCACTGAAGCTTTCTTT. It translates to CASSPGQSPFTEAFF.

V and J are TRBV6-1 and TRBJ2-7, with no clear D. The ends were cut back, 2 bases at V and 4 bases at J, with 15 bases in the middle. The CDR3 length is 15 residues. CDR1 is MNHNS and CDR2 is SASEGT in the germline V gene. CDR3 DNA sequence: TGTGCCAGCAGTGAACTTGTGGTAAGCCCTTACGAGCAGTACTTC. Amino acid sequence: CASSELVVSPYEQYF.

The chain joins TRBV19 to TRBJ1-1; TRBD1 matches at 8 bases. Germline V CDR1 and CDR2: LNHDA, SQIVND (reference sequence). The CDR3 contains 14 residues. V trimming: 1 base; J trimming: 6 bases; junction bases outside the gene matches: 4. CDR3 amino acids: CASSIVDRGSEAFF. Written as DNA, the CDR3 is TGTGCCAGTAGTATAGTTGACAGGGGCTCTGAAGCTTTCTTT.

The rearrangement uses TRBV5-6 and TRBJ1-1; D may be TRBD1 (6 bases). The CDR3 extends over 16 amino acids. The V gene's germline CDR1 is SGHDT and CDR2 YYEEEE. V lost 1 base and J lost 3, with 16 bases in between. The CDR3 loop reads CASSLRTVSLDTEAFF. The CDR3 bases are TGTGCCAGCAGCTTGAGGACAGTCTCTTTGGACACTGAAGCTTTCTTT. Complete variable domain (other parts from reference TRBV5-6 and TRBJ1-1): DAGVTQSPTHLIKTRGQQVTLRCSPKSGHDTVSWYQQALGQGPQFIFQYYEEEERQRGNFPDRFSGHQFPNYSSELNVNALLLGDSALYLCASSLRTVSLDTEAFFGQGTRLTVV.